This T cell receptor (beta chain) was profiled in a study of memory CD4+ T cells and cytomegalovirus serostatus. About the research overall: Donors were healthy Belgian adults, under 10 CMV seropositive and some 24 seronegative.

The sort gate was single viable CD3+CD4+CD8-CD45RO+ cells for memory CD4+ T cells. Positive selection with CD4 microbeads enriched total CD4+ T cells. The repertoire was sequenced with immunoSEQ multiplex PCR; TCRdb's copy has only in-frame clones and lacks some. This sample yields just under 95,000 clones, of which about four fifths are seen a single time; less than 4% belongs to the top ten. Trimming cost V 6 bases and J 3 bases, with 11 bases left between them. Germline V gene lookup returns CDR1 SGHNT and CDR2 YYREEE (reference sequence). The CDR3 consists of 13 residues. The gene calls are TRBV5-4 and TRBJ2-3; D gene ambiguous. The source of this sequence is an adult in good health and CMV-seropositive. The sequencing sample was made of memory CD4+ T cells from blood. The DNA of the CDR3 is TGTGCCAGCAATCCCCCCCAGACAGATACGCAGTATTTT. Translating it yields CASNPPQTDTQYF.